These 25 T cell receptor beta chains share one sample of origin, sequenced in a study of blood T cells in healthy people across ages. A second about 6 to 12 cycle PCR used barcoded and J-beta primers. TCRdb reprocessed the 5' RACE reads via MiXCR and lists one record per CDR3 protein. The sample consists of 1.4 million or so distinct CDR3 sequences, roughly 43% of them appearing once. Material for sequencing was blood. The receptors shown here come from a woman aged 18-29 years in good health.

This clonotype was counted a few times. The rearrangement uses TRBV20-1 and TRBJ1-2; 9 positions agree with TRBD1. The CDR3 consists of 12 residues. Germline V gene sequence: CDR1 DFQATT, CDR2 SNEGSKA (reference sequence). Losses at the gene ends were 6 bases for V and 8 bases for J; bases not matched to a gene: 7. The DNA for the CDR3 is TGCAGTGCCGGCGGGACAGGGTCCGGCTACACCTTC. Amino acid sequence: CSAGGTGSGYTF.

As for this clonotype: The junction departs from the called germline gene at one end, perhaps through a read error. The chain links TRBV20-1 to TRBJ2-4, with D tentatively TRBD2 (5 bases). The CDR3 totals 13 residues. CDR1 and CDR2 from the germline V gene are DFQATT and SNEGSKA (reference sequence). CDR3 in DNA: TGCAGTGCTAGAGATCAGCGGAAAAACAGTCAGTACTTC. Translation gives CSARDQRKNSQYF.

This clonotype occurred a few times. The V gene is TRBV4-3, the J gene TRBJ1-2, with D perhaps TRBD1 (6 bases). From germline, CDR1 is LGHNA and CDR2 YSLEER. There are 15 residues in the CDR3. The V and J ends lost 0 bases and 5 bases respectively, with 13 bases between them. In DNA form, the CDR3 reads TGCGCCAGCAGCCAAGAATCCCAGGGGAGTTATGGCTACACCTTC. It translates to CASSQESQGSYGYTF.

This clonotype showed up just a few times. This chain connects TRBV28 to TRBJ1-2; tentative D call: TRBD1 (5 bases). This CDR3 is built from 15 residues. With 6 bases removed from V and 4 bases from J, the gap between germline ends came to 18 bases. From germline, CDR1 is MDHEN and CDR2 SYDVKM. The CDR3 DNA follows: TGTGCCAGCAGACGAGAGGTGGACACAATCTATGGCTACACCTTC. Translating it yields CASRREVDTIYGYTF.

This clonotype was found a few times. This chain joins TRBV4-2 and TRBJ2-3; D not certain. Germline CDR1 is LGHNA and CDR2 is YNFKEQ. The CDR3 totals 13 residues. V lost 3 bases to trimming and J lost 4 bases, with 8 bases between them. The CDR3 nucleotides are TGTGCCAGCAGCCAGCCTAGTGCAGATACGCAGTATTTT. This translates into CASSQPSADTQYF.

In its sample, this clonotype was seen a few times. The chain links TRBV6-2 or TRBV6-3 to TRBJ1-2; D remains ambiguous. Germline V CDR1 and CDR2: MNHEY, SVGEGT. CDR3 length equals 16 residues. V lost 3 bases and J lost 3, with 17 bases in between. The CDR3 nucleotides are TGTGCCAGCAGTTATTTTCCCCCCATGGGCGACTATGGCTACACCTTC. Translation gives CASSYFPPMGDYGYTF.

This chain links TRBV7-9 with TRBJ1-2; the D is unclear. The CDR3 has 13 residues. Germline V gene data show CDR1 as SEHNR and CDR2 as FQNEAQ (reference sequence). Trimming took off 7 bases at V and 4 bases at J, with 13 bases between the two ends. The CDR3 sequence is CASTPSGVYGYTF. The CDR3 DNA follows: TGTGCCAGCACCCCCTCCGGGGTCTATGGCTACACCTTC. Complete variable domain (other parts from reference TRBV7-9 and TRBJ1-2): DTGVSQNPRHKITKRGQNVTFRCDPISEHNRLYWYRQTLGQGPEFLTYFQNEAQLEKSRLLSDRFSAERPKGSFSTLEIQRTEQGDSAMYLCASTPSGVYGYTFGSGTRLTVV.

The V gene is TRBV5-1, the J gene TRBJ2-7; 7 positions agree with TRBD1. There are 14 residues in the CDR3. The germline V gene has CDR1 SGHRS and CDR2 YFSETQ. V trimming: 4 bases; J trimming: 3 bases; junction bases outside the gene matches: 7. CDR3: CASSITGTVYEQYF. The CDR3 DNA reads TGCGCCAGCAGCATCACCGGGACAGTCTACGAGCAGTACTTC. The full variable domain, in which reference TRBV5-1 and TRBJ2-7 provide the parts outside the CDR3, is KAGVTQTPRYLIKTRGQQVTLSCSPISGHRSVSWYQQTPGQGLQFLFEYFSETQRNKGNFPGRFSGRQFSNSRSEMNVSTLELGDSALYLCASSITGTVYEQYFGPGTRLTVT.

The chain employs TRBV10-3 and TRBJ2-5; D is perhaps TRBD2 (6 bases). V was trimmed by 2 bases and J by 2 bases, leaving 12 bases between them. The CDR3 consists of 15 residues. CDR1 and CDR2 (germline): ENHRY, SYGVKD. CDR3 DNA sequence: TGTGCCATCAGTGAGGCCGGGACTCCACAAGAGACCCAGTACTTC. It specifies CAISEAGTPQETQYF.

This chain links TRBV4-1 with TRBJ2-2, with D perhaps matching TRBD1 (5 bases). This CDR3 spans 14 amino acids. Germline assignment: CDR1 MGHRA and CDR2 YSYEKL. V was shortened by 3 bases and J by 7 bases, with 12 bases between the two germline ends. The CDR3 loop reads CASSHGQGLGELFF. The CDR3 DNA reads as TGCGCCAGCAGCCACGGGCAGGGTCTCGGGGAGCTGTTTTTT.

This clonotype was counted a few times. The rearrangement uses TRBV25-1 and TRBJ2-3, with D perhaps being TRBD1 or TRBD2 (6 bases each). Germline CDR1 and CDR2: MGHDK and SYGVNS. The CDR3 sequence is 16 residues long. Trimming shortened V by 2 bases and J by 3 bases, and 15 bases separated the two germline ends. CDR3 DNA: TGTGCCAGCAGTGAACTGGAGGGGGGTAGGACAGATACGCAGTATTTT. Translated, it gives CASSELEGGRTDTQYF.

This clonotype was observed a few times. This chain connects TRBV6-1 to TRBJ2-5, with a weak D call TRBD2 (5 bases). Germline lookup yields CDR1 MNHNS and CDR2 SASEGT. The CDR3 consists of 13 residues. V gave up 3 bases and J gave up 3 bases, with 8 bases separating them. Here the CDR3 reads CASSDPGKETQYF. Here the CDR3 DNA reads TGTGCCAGCAGTGATCCGGGGAAAGAGACCCAGTACTTC.

The sample holds a few counts of this clonotype. This rearrangement joins TRBV10-3 to TRBJ2-3, with TRBD2 matching over 11 bases. CDR1 is ENHRY, CDR2 SYGVKD, per germline. The ends lost 7 bases at V and 4 bases at J; junction bases unmatched: 10. This CDR3 is built from 16 residues. The CDR3 nucleotides are TGTGCCATCAAAGATCATAGCGGGGGGGATGCAGATACGCAGTATTTT. Its translation is CAIKDHSGGDADTQYF.

This clonotype came up a few times. The chain has TRBV11-2 and TRBJ2-1, with a weak D call TRBD2 (5 bases). The CDR3 length is 15 residues. V was pared by 5 bases and J by 0 bases, with 11 bases between. Germline CDR1 is SGHAT and CDR2 is FQNNGV. CDR3 sequence (DNA): TGTGCCAGCAGCCTACCGGGAATCTCCTACAATGAGCAGTTCTTC. As protein: CASSLPGISYNEQFF.

The CDR3 region is CASSLFGRGSSTDTQYF. The CDR3 DNA sequence: TGTGCCAGCAGCTTATTTGGCAGGGGGTCTAGCACAGATACGCAGTATTTT. V is TRBV11-2 and J is TRBJ2-3; 7 bases align to TRBD1. V gave up 2 bases and J gave up 0 bases; unmatched junction bases: 8. Germline V gene data show CDR1 as SGHAT and CDR2 as FQNNGV. The CDR3 is 17 amino acids. Full variable domain (missing parts from reference TRBV11-2 and TRBJ2-3): EAGVAQSPRYKIIEKRQSVAFWCNPISGHATLYWYQQILGQGPKLLIQFQNNGVVDDSQLPKDRFSAERLKGVDSTLKIQPAKLEDSAVYLCASSLFGRGSSTDTQYFGPGTRLTVL.

The chain uses TRBV7-9 and TRBJ2-7; 7 bases align to TRBD1. With 11 bases clipped from V and 0 bases from J, the junction kept 7 bases outside the gene matches. Germline V gene sequence: CDR1 SEHNR, CDR2 FQNEAQ (reference sequence). The CDR3 has 13 amino acids. This CDR3 is CALGTVLSYEQYF. As DNA, the CDR3 is TGTGCCCTTGGGACAGTCCTCTCCTACGAGCAGTACTTC.

The chain employs TRBV28 and TRBJ2-1; no clear D gene. Trimming took 3 bases from V and 12 from J, leaving 9 bases between them. Germline-derived CDR1 and CDR2 are MDHEN and SYDVKM. The CDR3 has 11 residues. The CDR3 sequence: CASSLAVGQFF. The CDR3 nucleotides are TGTGCCAGCAGTTTGGCTGTGGGGCAGTTCTTC.

This clonotype appeared a few times. This sequence joins TRBV6-6 and TRBJ2-4; D might be TRBD2 (5 bases). The closer fit of TRBJ2-7 to the DNA end suggests the J call may be wrong. The V gene's germline CDR1 is MNHNY and CDR2 SVGAGI (reference sequence). This CDR3 spans 15 amino acids. The chain's CDR3 is CASSYLSGNSYEQYF. CDR3 nucleotide sequence: TGTGCCAGCAGTTACCTCAGCGGAAACTCCTACGAGCAGTACTTC.

The chain carries TRBV9 and TRBJ2-3, with 9 bases lining up with TRBD2. Germline V gene lookup returns CDR1 SGDLS and CDR2 YYNGEE. Unmatched junction bases numbered 6, after V lost 0 bases and J lost 4 bases. CDR3 length equals 16 residues. Here the CDR3 DNA reads TGTGCCAGCAGCGTAGTAAGCGGGGGGTCCCCAGATACGCAGTATTTT. This translates into CASSVVSGGSPDTQYF. Combining the CDR3 with reference TRBV9 and TRBJ2-3 gives the whole variable domain DSGVTQTPKHLITATGQRVTLRCSPRSGDLSVYWYQQSLDQGLQFLIQYYNGEERAKGNILERFSAQQFPDLHSELNLSSLELGDSALYFCASSVVSGGSPDTQYFGPGTRLTVL.

The rearrangement uses TRBV20-1 and TRBJ2-1; D remains ambiguous. CDR1 and CDR2 from the germline V gene are DFQATT and SNEGSKA (reference sequence). The V gene lost 0 bases and the J gene lost 10 bases, with 13 bases spanning the gap. The CDR3 is 13 amino acids. The CDR3 loop is CSARDLGLGEQFF. CDR3 sequence (DNA): TGCAGTGCTAGAGATCTGGGGTTGGGGGAGCAGTTCTTC.

A few counts support this clonotype. The J gene is TRBJ1-6, the V gene TRBV7-2, with D maybe TRBD1 (6 bases). This CDR3 is built from 16 residues. The germline V and J ends were trimmed by 4 bases and 0 bases, with 10 bases remaining between them. Germline CDR1 reads SGHTA; CDR2 reads FQGNSA. CDR3 sequence reads: CASSSRTDSYNSPLHF. CDR3 bases: TGTGCCAGCAGCTCTCGGACAGACTCCTATAATTCACCCCTCCACTTT.

The chain is built from TRBV27 and TRBJ2-1; D unresolved. CDR1 is MNHEY, CDR2 SMNVEV, per germline (reference sequence). This CDR3 has 13 residues. V lost 5 bases and J 10 bases, leaving 15 bases between the germline ends. The CDR3, as DNA: TGTGCCAGCAGTATCCGGGCAGGCAGCGAGCAGTTCTTC. Protein product: CASSIRAGSEQFF.

The gene calls are TRBV12-3 or TRBV12-4 and TRBJ2-3; D gene uncertain. This CDR3 spans 13 amino acids. The V and J ends lost 5 bases and 5 bases respectively, with 11 bases between them. For the CDR3, the DNA is TGTGCCAGCAGTCGCATCATAGGAGATACGCAGTATTTT. Translation: CASSRIIGDTQYF.

The chain combines TRBV7-2 with TRBJ2-5; D unresolved. Gene TRBJ2-1 matches the end of the DNA better, so the J call may be wrong. Germline V gives CDR1 SGHTA, CDR2 FQGNSA. The CDR3 covers 14 residues. The DNA of the CDR3 is TGTGCCAGCAGCTTAATGAGTAGACAAGAGACCCAGTTCTTC. Amino acid sequence: CASSLMSRQETQFF.

This clonotype was seen more than once but under ten times. The CDR3 here is CASSSGAWYGYTF. In nucleotides, the CDR3 is TGTGCCAGCAGTTCCGGCGCTTGGTATGGCTACACCTTC. V is TRBV28 and J is TRBJ1-2; no clear D gene. This CDR3 region has 13 residues. V was clipped by 4 bases and J by 5 bases, with 11 bases between them. CDR1 is MDHEN, CDR2 SYDVKM, per germline.